This paragraph covers one TCR beta chain sequence. The antigen remains unidentified. This specimen belongs to a study of circulating and synovial CD4+ cells in juvenile arthritis. Overall study results and limits: T cell genome counts differed by at least an order of magnitude between CPL and CD4 samples.

V shed 4 bases and J 6 bases; nucleotides not matched to a gene: 6. This CDR3 spans 14 amino acids. Germline CDR1 and CDR2: LNHDA and SQIVND (reference sequence). Produced via immunoSEQ multiplex PCR; TCRdb's table is partial and in-frame only. This table has over a thousand clones, 70% to 90% appearing once. This rearrangement joins TRBV19 to TRBJ1-5; 7 bases line up with TRBD1. Sequencing used HLA-DR+ CD4+ T cells from blood. Subset reported: circulating pathogenic-like lymphocytes, sorted as HLA-DR+CD14-CD3+CD4+CD25low/- blood T cells. The source of this sequence is a human patient with juvenile idiopathic arthritis. Some clones in this sample may be carry-over from other donors' samples. DNA for the CDR3: TGTGCCAGTAGTAGTAGGTCAGGGGGTCAGCCCCAGCATTTT. Protein product: CASSSRSGGQPQHF.